The subject of this entry is one T cell receptor (beta chain). Methods used by the authors: Reference gene primer amplification yielded estimated nucleated cell counts. Clones were sequenced by immunoSEQ multiplex PCR, and TCRdb holds only the in-frame ones, with some missing. V, J and clone size are taken as reported in that table, and D and trimming were inferred from the DNA itself. This sample has about 170,000 clones; over 75% occur once, and the top ten carry 1% to 1.5%. The data are from a study of blood T cell repertoires in COVID-19. Looking at the study overall: COVID-19 samples collected from the United States, Italy and Spain covered acute and convalescent phases. T cells, B-cell-depleted T cells, or PBMCs supplied cDNA or gDNA.

The CDR3 is 16 amino acids. Trimming removed 1 base from V and 4 bases from J, with 14 bases in between. The germline CDR1 and CDR2 sequences are SGHRS and YFSETQ. V gene TRBV5-1 combines with J gene TRBJ2-2; the D gene is possibly TRBD2 (7 bases). This TCR was sampled from a man between 60 and 75 years old who had recovered from COVID-19. Sequencing was done on a sample of peripheral blood. CDR3 DNA sequence: TGCGCCAGCAGCTTGTGGGGGGGCGCTGGCACCGGGGAGCTGTTTTTT. It specifies CASSLWGGAGTGELFF.